Here is one T cell receptor (beta chain) with its context. Under the authors' procedure: Quantification of nucleated cells was approximated via reference gene primer amplification. TCRdb's copy holds only in-frame clones and misses some; the assay was immunoSEQ multiplex PCR. That table furnishes V, J and clone size, whereas the DNA furnished D and trimming. The sample shows a few hundred thousand clones, 80% to 90% of them seen only once. This entry belongs to a study of blood T cell repertoires in COVID-19. Across the study: Italy, Spain and the United States were the sources of the convalescent and acute COVID-19 samples. PBMCs, B-cell-depleted T cells, or T cells provided the cDNA or gDNA that made up the material.

Trimming removed 3 bases from V and 8 bases from J, with 17 bases in between. The CDR3 is made up of 15 amino acids. The germline V gene has CDR1 SGHKS and CDR2 YYEKEE (reference sequence). The sample was peripheral blood. The TCR comes from a woman aged 25-40 years with active or convalescent COVID-19. The V and J genes are TRBV5-5 and TRBJ1-4; D gene unclear. The CDR3 nucleotides are TGTGCCAGCAGCTCGGGTATGAGGTCGGGGGAAAAACTGTTTTTT. Translating it yields CASSSGMRSGEKLFF.